The T cell receptor (beta chain) described here comes from a study of long-term antiretroviral therapy in people with HIV. Overall study results and limits: Diversity measured after ART increased yet remained under transplant donor controls. Clonal expansions arising prior to ART prevailed in the repertoire at every time point. HIV repertoires spanned tighter CDR3 length ranges than controls did.

Assay version v3.0 of immunoSEQ was used, and it was run at survey level. Clones were read by immunoSEQ multiplex PCR, and TCRdb kept only the in-frame ones, dropping some. The table includes approximately 26,000 clones, over 80% detected once. The table lists this clone with a count of one. Its specificity is unknown. This specimen consisted of unsorted PBMCs, obtained 0.4 years after starting antiretroviral therapy. The sequence derives from a man younger than 35 with HIV.

The CDR3 is CASSSDRGNEAFF. CDR3 sequence (DNA): TGTGCCAGCAGCTCTGACAGGGGCAATGAGGCTTTCTTT. The chain couples TRBV7-8 to TRBJ1-1, with 8 bases aligning to TRBD1. Looked up from germline, CDR1 is SGHVS and CDR2 is FQNEAQ. This CDR3 is 13 amino acids long. Trimming removed 4 bases from V and 11 bases from J; junction bases left unmatched: 9.